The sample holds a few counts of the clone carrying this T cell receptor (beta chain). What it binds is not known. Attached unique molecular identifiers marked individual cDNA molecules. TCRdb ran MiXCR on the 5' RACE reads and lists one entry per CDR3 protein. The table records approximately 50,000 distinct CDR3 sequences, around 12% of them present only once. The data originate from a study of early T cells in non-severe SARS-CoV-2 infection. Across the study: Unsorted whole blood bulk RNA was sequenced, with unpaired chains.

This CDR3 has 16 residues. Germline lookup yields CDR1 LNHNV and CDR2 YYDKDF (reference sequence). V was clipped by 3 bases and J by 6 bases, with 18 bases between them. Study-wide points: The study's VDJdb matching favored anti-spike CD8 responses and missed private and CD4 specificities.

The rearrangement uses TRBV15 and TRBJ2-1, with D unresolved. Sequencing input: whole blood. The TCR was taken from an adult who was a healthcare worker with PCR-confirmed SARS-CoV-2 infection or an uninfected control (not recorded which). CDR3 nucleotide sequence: TGTGCCACCAGCAGTCATCAGCACCCCGCCGGCAATGAGCAGTTCTTC. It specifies CATSSHQHPAGNEQFF.